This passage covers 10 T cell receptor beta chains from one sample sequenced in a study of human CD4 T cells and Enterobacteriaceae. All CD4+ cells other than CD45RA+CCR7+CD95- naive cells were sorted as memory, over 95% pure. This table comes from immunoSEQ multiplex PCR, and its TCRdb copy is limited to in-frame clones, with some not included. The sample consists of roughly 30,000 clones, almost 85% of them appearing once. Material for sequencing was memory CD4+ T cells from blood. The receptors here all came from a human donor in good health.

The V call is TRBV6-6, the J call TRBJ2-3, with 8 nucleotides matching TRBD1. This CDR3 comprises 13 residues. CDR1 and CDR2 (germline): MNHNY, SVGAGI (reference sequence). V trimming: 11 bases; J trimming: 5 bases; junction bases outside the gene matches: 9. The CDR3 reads CAGKTGEGDTQYF. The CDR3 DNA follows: TGTGCCGGCAAGACAGGGGAAGGAGATACGCAGTATTTT.

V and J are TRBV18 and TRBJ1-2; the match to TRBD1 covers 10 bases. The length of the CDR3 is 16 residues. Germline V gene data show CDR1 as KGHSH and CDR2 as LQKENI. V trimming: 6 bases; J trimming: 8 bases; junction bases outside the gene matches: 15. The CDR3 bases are TGTGCCAGCTCGCCGGGGACAGGGGAGTGGTCGCAGGGCTACACCTTC. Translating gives CASSPGTGEWSQGYTF.

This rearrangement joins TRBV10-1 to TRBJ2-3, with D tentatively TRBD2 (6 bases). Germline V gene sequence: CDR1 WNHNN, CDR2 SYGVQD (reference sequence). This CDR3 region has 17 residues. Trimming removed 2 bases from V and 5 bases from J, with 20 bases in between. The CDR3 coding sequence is TGCGCCAGCAGTGAGCCTCGGGGGAGCGACACGGTAGATACGCAGTATTTT. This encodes CASSEPRGSDTVDTQYF.

The DNA of the CDR3 is TGCGCCAGCAGCTCGAAACTGGGAGGGGAGACCCAGTACTTC. Protein: CASSSKLGGETQYF. This chain uses TRBV5-1 with TRBJ2-5, with 7 nucleotides matching TRBD2. Losses at the gene ends were 3 bases for V and 5 bases for J; bases not matched to a gene: 7. Germline lookup yields CDR1 SGHRS and CDR2 YFSETQ. CDR3 size: 14 residues. Together with reference TRBV5-1 and TRBJ2-5, the CDR3 gives the full variable domain: KAGVTQTPRYLIKTRGQQVTLSCSPISGHRSVSWYQQTPGQGLQFLFEYFSETQRNKGNFPGRFSGRQFSNSRSEMNVSTLELGDSALYLCASSSKLGGETQYFGPGTRLLVL.

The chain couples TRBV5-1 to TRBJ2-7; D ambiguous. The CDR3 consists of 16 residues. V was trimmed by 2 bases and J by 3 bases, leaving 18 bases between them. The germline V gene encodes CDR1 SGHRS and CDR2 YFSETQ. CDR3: CASSFPLGKLDYEQYF. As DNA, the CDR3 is TGCGCCAGCAGCTTCCCCTTAGGTAAACTCGACTACGAGCAGTACTTC.

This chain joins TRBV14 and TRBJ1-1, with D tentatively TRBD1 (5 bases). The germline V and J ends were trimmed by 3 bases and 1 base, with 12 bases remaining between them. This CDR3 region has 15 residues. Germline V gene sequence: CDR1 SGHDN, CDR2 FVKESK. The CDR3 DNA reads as TGTGCCAGCAGCCAGACCAGGGACTGGAACACTGAAGCTTTCTTT. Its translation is CASSQTRDWNTEAFF.

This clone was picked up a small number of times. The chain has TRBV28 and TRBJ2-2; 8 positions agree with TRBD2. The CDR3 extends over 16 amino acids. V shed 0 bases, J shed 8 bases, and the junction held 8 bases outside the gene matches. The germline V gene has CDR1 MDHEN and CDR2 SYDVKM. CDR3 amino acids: CASSLWGTSPPGELFF. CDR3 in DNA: TGTGCCAGCAGTTTATGGGGGACTAGTCCCCCGGGGGAGCTGTTTTTT.

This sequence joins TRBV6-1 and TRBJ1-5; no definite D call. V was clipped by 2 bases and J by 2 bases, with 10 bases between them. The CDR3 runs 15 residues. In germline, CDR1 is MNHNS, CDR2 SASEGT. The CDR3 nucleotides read TGTGCCAGCAGTGAACAGGTTGGGGGCAATCAGCCCCAGCATTTT. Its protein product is CASSEQVGGNQPQHF.

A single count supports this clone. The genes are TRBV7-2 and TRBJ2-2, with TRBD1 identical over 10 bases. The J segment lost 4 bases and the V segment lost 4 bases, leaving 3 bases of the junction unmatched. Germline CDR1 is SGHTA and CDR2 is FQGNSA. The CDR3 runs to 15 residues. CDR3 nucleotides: TGTGCCAGCAGCTCGGGACAGGGGTTCACCGGGGAGCTGTTTTTT. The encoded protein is CASSSGQGFTGELFF.

The CDR3 here is CASSQEQVSRREAFF. CDR3 coding DNA: TGTGCCAGCAGCCAAGAACAAGTGAGCAGACGTGAAGCTTTCTTT. The J gene is TRBJ1-1, the V gene TRBV5-4; D gene uncertain. The germline V gene has CDR1 SGHNT and CDR2 YYREEE (reference sequence). The V and J ends lost 4 bases and 7 bases respectively, with 20 bases between them. This CDR3 region has 15 residues.